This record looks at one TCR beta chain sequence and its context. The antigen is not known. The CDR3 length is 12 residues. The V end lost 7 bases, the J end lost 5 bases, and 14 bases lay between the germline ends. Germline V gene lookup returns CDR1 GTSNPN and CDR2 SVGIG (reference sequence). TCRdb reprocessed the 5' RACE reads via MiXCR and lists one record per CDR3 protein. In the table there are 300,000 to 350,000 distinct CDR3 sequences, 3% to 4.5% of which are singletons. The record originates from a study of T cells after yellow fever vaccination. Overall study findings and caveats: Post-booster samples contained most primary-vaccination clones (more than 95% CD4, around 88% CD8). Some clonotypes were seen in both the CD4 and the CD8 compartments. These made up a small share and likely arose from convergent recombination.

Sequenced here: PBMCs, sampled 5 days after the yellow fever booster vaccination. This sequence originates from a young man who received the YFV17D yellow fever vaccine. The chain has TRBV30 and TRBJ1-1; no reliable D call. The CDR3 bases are TGTGCCTACCTACCCCCGGTGACTGAAGCTTTCTTT. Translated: CAYLPPVTEAFF.